This TCR beta chain was captured by sequencing in a study of blood T cells in healthy people across ages. V was shortened by 5 bases and J by 7 bases, with 12 bases between the two germline ends. The CDR3 totals 11 residues. The germline CDR1 and CDR2 sequences are DFQATT and SNEGSKA (reference sequence). Through a sample-barcoded 5' primer and a J-beta primer mix, a second PCR was run for roughly 7 to 12 cycles. TCRdb ran MiXCR on the 5' RACE reads and lists one entry per CDR3 protein. The sample has about 1,800,000 distinct CDR3 sequences; 28% are singletons. This clonotype was seen ten or more times.

The chain has TRBV20-1 and TRBJ2-7; D remains unclear. Specimen: blood. The TCR originated in a woman aged 25-40 years in good health. The CDR3 reads CSAAENVEQYF. Written as DNA, the CDR3 is TGCAGTGCTGCCGAGAATGTAGAGCAGTACTTC.